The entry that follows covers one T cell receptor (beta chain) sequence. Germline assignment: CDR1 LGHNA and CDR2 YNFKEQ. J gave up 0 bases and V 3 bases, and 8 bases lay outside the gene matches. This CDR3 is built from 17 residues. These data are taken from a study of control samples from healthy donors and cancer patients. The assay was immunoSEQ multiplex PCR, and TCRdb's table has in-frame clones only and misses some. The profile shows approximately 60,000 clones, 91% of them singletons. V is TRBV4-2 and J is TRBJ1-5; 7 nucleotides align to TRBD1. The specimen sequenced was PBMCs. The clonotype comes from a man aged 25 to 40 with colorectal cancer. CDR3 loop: CASSQDSGTDSNQPQHF. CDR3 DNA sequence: TGTGCCAGCAGCCAGGATTCCGGGACAGATAGCAATCAGCCCCAGCATTTT.